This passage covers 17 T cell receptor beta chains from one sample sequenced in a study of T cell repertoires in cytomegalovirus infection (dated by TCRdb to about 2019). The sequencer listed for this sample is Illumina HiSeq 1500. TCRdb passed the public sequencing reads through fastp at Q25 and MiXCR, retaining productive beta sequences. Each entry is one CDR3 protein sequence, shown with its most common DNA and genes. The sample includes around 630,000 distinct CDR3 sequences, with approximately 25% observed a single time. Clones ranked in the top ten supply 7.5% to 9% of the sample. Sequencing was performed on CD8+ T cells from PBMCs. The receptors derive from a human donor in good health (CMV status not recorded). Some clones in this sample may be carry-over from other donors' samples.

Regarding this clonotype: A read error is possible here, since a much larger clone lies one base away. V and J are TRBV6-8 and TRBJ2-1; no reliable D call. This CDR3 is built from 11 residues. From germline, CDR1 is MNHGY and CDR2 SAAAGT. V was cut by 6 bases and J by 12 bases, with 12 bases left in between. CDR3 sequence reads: CASRNANAQFF. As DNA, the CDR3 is TGTGCCAGCAGAAATGCAAACGCGCAGTTCTTC.

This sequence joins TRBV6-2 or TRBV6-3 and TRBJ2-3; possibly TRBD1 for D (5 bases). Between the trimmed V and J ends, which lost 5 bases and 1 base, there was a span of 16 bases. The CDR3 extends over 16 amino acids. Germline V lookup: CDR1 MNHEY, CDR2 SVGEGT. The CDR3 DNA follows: TGTGCCAGCAGTACCGATTGGACACCCCGCACAGATACGCAGTATTTT. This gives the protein CASSTDWTPRTDTQYF.

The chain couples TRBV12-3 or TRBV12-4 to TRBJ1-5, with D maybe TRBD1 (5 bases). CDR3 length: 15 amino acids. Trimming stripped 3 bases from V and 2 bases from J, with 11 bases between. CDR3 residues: CASSLTALGNQPQHF. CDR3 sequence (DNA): TGTGCCAGCAGTTTGACAGCTTTAGGCAATCAGCCCCAGCATTTT.

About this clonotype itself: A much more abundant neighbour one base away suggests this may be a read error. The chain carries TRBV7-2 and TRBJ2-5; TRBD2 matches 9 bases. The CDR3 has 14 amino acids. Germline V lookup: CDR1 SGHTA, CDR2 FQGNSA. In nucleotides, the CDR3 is TGTGCCAGCAGCTGGCGGGGGGGCGAAGAGACCCAGCACTTC. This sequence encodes CASSWRGGEETQHF.

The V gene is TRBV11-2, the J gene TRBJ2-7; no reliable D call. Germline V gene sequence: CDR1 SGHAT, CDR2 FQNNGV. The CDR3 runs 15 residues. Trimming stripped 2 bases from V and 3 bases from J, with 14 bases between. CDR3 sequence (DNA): TGTGCCAGCAGCTTAAATCCTAGGGCTGACTACGAGCAGTACGTC. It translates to CASSLNPRADYEQYV.

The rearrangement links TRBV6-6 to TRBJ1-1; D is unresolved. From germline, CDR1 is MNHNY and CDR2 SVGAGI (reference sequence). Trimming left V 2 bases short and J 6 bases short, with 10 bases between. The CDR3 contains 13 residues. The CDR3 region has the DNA TGTGCCAGCAGTTACGACCCTGGGGCTGAAGCTTTCTTT. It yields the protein CASSYDPGAEAFF.

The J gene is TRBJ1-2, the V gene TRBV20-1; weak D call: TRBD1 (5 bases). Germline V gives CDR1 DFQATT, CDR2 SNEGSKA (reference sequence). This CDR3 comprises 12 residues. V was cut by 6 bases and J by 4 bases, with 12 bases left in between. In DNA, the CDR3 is TGCAGTGCCTTCGGGGGGTCCTATGGCTACACCTTC. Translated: CSAFGGSYGYTF.

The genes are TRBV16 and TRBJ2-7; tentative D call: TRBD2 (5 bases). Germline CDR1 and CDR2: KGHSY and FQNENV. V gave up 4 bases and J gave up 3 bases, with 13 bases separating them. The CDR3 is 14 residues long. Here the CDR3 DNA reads TGTGCCAGCAGCCCAGCGGTCGAGGGCTACGAGCAGTACGTC. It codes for CASSPAVEGYEQYV.

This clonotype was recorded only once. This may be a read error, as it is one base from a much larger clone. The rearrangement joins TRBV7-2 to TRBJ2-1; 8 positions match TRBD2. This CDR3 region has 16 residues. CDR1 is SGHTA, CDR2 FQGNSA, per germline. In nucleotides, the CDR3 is TGTGCCAACAGCTTAAGTCGCGGGGGGCTGAACAATGAGCAGTTCTTC. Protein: CANSLSRGGLNNEQFF. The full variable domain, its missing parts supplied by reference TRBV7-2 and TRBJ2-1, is GAGVSQSPSNKVTEKGKDVELRCDPISGHTALYWYRQSLGQGLEFLIYFQGNSAPDKSGLPSDRFSAERTGGSVSTLTIQRTQQEDSAVYLCANSLSRGGLNNEQFFGPGTRLTVL.

The CDR3 nucleotides are TGCAGCGTTTCAGGGGGCAGCTATGGCTACACCTTC. Translation gives CSVSGGSYGYTF. The chain has TRBV29-1 and TRBJ1-2, with 8 bases matching TRBD1. Germline lookup yields CDR1 SQVTM and CDR2 ANQGSEA. The junction had 3 bases not matched to a gene; V was cut back by 5 bases and J by 4 bases. This CDR3 has 12 residues.

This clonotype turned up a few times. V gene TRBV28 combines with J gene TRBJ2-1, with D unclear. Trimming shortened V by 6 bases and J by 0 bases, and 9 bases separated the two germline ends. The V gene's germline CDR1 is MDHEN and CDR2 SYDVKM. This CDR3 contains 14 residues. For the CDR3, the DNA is TGTGCCAGCAGGCCGACTGGCTCCTACAATGAGCAGTTCTTC. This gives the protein CASRPTGSYNEQFF.

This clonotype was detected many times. The CDR3 is CASSSFGGLAGNQYF. CDR3 sequence (DNA): TGTGCCAGCAGCTCCTTTGGGGGACTAGCGGGGAATCAGTATTTT. The rearrangement links TRBV7-8 to TRBJ2-3; 13 nucleotides align to TRBD2. Trimming took 4 bases from V and 12 from J; bases not matched to a gene: 10. Looked up from germline, CDR1 is SGHVS and CDR2 is FQNEAQ. There are 15 residues in the CDR3.

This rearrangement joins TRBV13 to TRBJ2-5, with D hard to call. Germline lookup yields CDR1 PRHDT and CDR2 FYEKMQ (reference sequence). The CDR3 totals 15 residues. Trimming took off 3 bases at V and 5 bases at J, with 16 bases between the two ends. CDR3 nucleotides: TGTGCCAGCAGCTTGGGCTATACCGTCGGGGAGACCCAGTACTTC. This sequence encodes CASSLGYTVGETQYF.

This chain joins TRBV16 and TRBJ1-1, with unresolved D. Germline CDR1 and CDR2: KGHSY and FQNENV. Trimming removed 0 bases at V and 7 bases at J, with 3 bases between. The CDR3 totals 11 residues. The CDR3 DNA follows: TGTGCCAGCAGCCAATCGAGTGAAGCTTTCTTT. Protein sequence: CASSQSSEAFF.

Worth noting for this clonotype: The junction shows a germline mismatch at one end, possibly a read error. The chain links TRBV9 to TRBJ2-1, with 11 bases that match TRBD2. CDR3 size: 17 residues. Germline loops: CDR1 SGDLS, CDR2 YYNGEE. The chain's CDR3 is CASSGVAGGPAYNEQFF. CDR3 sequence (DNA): TGTGCCAGCAGCGGGGTAGCGGGGGGGCCGGCGTACAACGAGCAGTTCTTC.

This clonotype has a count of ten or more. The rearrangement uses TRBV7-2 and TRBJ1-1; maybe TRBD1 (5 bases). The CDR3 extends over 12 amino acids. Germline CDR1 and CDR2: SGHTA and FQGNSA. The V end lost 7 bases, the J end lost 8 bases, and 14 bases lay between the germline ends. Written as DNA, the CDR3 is TGTGCCAGCAAGGGGTCCCCTGCGGAAGCTTTCTTT. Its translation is CASKGSPAEAFF.

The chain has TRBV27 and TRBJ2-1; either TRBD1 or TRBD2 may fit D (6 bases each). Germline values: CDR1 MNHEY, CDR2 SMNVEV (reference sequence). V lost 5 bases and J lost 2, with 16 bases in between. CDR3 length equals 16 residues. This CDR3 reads CASSEVGGLTYNEQFF. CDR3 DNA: TGTGCCAGCAGTGAGGTAGGGGGACTTACCTACAATGAGCAGTTCTTC.